The 13 T cell receptor beta chains listed next were all sequenced from one sample in a study of cytomegalovirus exposure and HLA in healthy donors. 13 Jbeta primers and 60 Vbeta primers were used for the PCR. Repertoires were generated with immunoSEQ multiplex PCR, while TCRdb's copy carries only in-frame clones and drops some. The table includes about 130,000 clones, 65% to 80% detected once. The specimen was PBMCs. The receptors here all came from a human donor in good health.

Turning to this clone: One junction end disagrees with the germline gene, perhaps due to a read error. At the DNA level, this CDR3 is encoded by other sequences in the same sample as well. The chain combines TRBV7-2 with TRBJ1-5; unclear D gene. The germline V gene has CDR1 SGHTA and CDR2 FQGNSA. The CDR3 covers 13 residues. Written as DNA, the CDR3 is TGTGCCAGCAGCTCGGTTCGGGATCAGCCTCAGCATTTT. Residues: CASSSVRDQPQHF. Full variable domain (remainder filled in from reference TRBV7-2 and TRBJ1-5): GAGVSQSPSNKVTEKGKDVELRCDPISGHTALYWYRQSLGQGLEFLIYFQGNSAPDKSGLPSDRFSAERTGGSVSTLTIQRTQQEDSAVYLCASSSVRDQPQHFGDGTRLSIL.

V is TRBV29-1 and J is TRBJ2-2; the D gene is possibly TRBD2 (6 bases). In germline, CDR1 is SQVTM, CDR2 ANQGSEA. The CDR3 extends over 19 amino acids. V lost 3 bases and J lost 3, with 26 bases in between. The CDR3 loop is CSVDFLVAAQPNDTGELFF. In DNA form, the CDR3 reads TGCAGCGTTGATTTTCTGGTAGCGGCACAACCGAACGACACCGGGGAGCTGTTTTTT.

The CDR3 here is CAISSNRGSKETQYF. In DNA, the CDR3 is TGTGCCATCAGTTCAAATAGGGGATCCAAAGAGACCCAGTACTTC. The chain is built from TRBV10-3 and TRBJ2-5; D is possibly TRBD1 (5 bases). This CDR3 is built from 15 residues. Germline CDR1 and CDR2: ENHRY and SYGVKD. Trimming took off 5 bases at V and 3 bases at J, with 16 bases between the two ends.

In this sample, this clone turned up a few times. The J gene is TRBJ1-2, the V gene TRBV6-1; D gene unclear. V was cut by 8 bases and J by 0 bases, with 4 bases left in between. In germline, CDR1 is MNHNS, CDR2 SASEGT. This CDR3 has 11 residues. CDR3 sequence: CASLSNYGYTF. CDR3 bases: TGTGCCAGCCTTTCTAACTATGGCTACACCTTC.

This chain links TRBV28 with TRBJ2-1, with 7 positions matching TRBD2. CDR3 size: 16 residues. J lost 2 bases, V lost 2 bases, and 6 bases had no gene match. Germline V gene data show CDR1 as MDHEN and CDR2 as SYDVKM. The CDR3 nucleotides read TGTGCCAGCAGTTTAGAGGTGGGAGGGCCCTACAATGAGCAGTTCTTC. Translation: CASSLEVGGPYNEQFF.

This clone was observed a handful of times. The chain links TRBV28 to TRBJ1-5; D is possibly TRBD1 (5 bases). The CDR3 spans 15 residues. CDR1 is MDHEN, CDR2 SYDVKM, per germline. V was pared by 6 bases and J by 7 bases, with 19 bases between. The CDR3, as DNA: TGTGCCAGCAGCCCGACAGTGGGATATACCCAGCCCCAGCATTTT. Residues: CASSPTVGYTQPQHF.

The genes are TRBV7-6 and TRBJ2-3; 8 bases line up with TRBD2. CDR3 length: 17 residues. With V trimmed by 5 bases and J by 4 bases, 14 bases remained unmatched. In germline, CDR1 is SGHVS, CDR2 FNYEAQ. The CDR3 DNA reads as TGTGCCAGCAGCCGCACCTGGGCGGGAGGAAACTCAGATACGCAGTATTTT. Residues: CASSRTWAGGNSDTQYF.

V gene TRBV11-3 combines with J gene TRBJ2-3, with 9 bases aligning to TRBD2. In germline, CDR1 is SGHNT, CDR2 YENEEA. Losses at the gene ends were 3 bases for V and 1 base for J; bases not matched to a gene: 8. This CDR3 is 17 amino acids long. The CDR3 protein is CASSFRVAGGGTDTQYF. The CDR3 DNA reads as TGTGCCAGCAGCTTTCGGGTGGCGGGAGGGGGCACAGATACGCAGTATTTT.

The chain recombines TRBV4-1 with TRBJ2-7; 10 positions match TRBD2. Germline V gives CDR1 MGHRA, CDR2 YSYEKL. V lost 0 bases to trimming and J lost 5 bases; unmatched junction nucleotides: 7. The CDR3 contains 16 residues. The CDR3 reads CASSQDPSGSADEQYF. For the CDR3, the DNA is TGCGCCAGCAGCCAAGATCCTAGCGGGAGTGCCGACGAGCAGTACTTC.

The chain is built from TRBV5-3 and TRBJ1-5; 10 nucleotides agree with TRBD1. TRBV5-3 is filed as an ORF, its function uncertain. This CDR3 spans 18 amino acids. V lost 4 bases and J lost 1; bases outside the gene matches: 11. This CDR3 reads CARSRDRGSSRSNQPQHF. In DNA, the CDR3 is TGTGCCAGAAGCCGGGACAGGGGCTCTTCGCGGAGCAATCAGCCCCAGCATTTT.

The V call is TRBV28, the J call TRBJ2-1, with 9 nucleotides matching TRBD1. Germline loops: CDR1 MDHEN, CDR2 SYDVKM. The junction had 8 bases not matched to a gene; V was cut back by 9 bases and J by 5 bases. The CDR3 length is 14 residues. CDR3 coding DNA: TGTGCCAGTGAAACAGGGGGCTTCGACAATGAGCAGTTCTTC. It is translated as CASETGGFDNEQFF.

The chain links TRBV10-3 to TRBJ2-3; 7 bases fit TRBD2. The CDR3 contains 13 residues. The V gene's germline CDR1 is ENHRY and CDR2 SYGVKD. J was trimmed by 14 bases and V by 0 bases; bases with no gene match: 8. CDR3 residues: CAISESGGTAGYF. CDR3 bases: TGTGCCATCAGTGAGTCCGGGGGGACGGCGGGGTATTTT.

The chain uses TRBV9 and TRBJ2-2, with D possibly matching TRBD1 (6 bases). The CDR3 loop spans 15 amino acids. Trimming stripped 6 bases from V and 0 bases from J, with 12 bases between. Germline CDR1 and CDR2: SGDLS and YYNGEE. The CDR3 reads CASTRQAANTGELFF. CDR3 DNA sequence: TGTGCCAGCACTAGACAGGCCGCGAACACCGGGGAGCTGTTTTTT. The entire variable domain, with the rest obtained from reference TRBV9 and TRBJ2-2, is as follows: DSGVTQTPKHLITATGQRVTLRCSPRSGDLSVYWYQQSLDQGLQFLIQYYNGEERAKGNILERFSAQQFPDLHSELNLSSLELGDSALYFCASTRQAANTGELFFGEGSRLTVL.